The rows below give T cell receptor beta chains drawn from one sample of a study of blood T cell repertoires in COVID-19. The method was immunoSEQ multiplex PCR; TCRdb's version includes in-frame clones alone and lacks a portion of them. The sample has hundreds of thousands of clones, 70% to 90% seen once. The sequencing input was peripheral blood. Source of these receptors: a woman aged 50 to 60 with COVID-19, enrolled during active disease. The CDR3 runs from the conserved cysteine through the conserved F or W. The order of the fields is V gene, clone size, J gene, D gene, CDR3 protein, CDR3 DNA. The D gene is left open where the match is weak. Expanded clones are given a class, and other clones once, few, many or no size at all.

V gene: TRBV19; clone size: -; J gene: TRBJ1-2; D gene: TRBD1; CDR3 protein: CASSSRTGVVGYGYTF; CDR3 DNA: TGTGCCAGTAGTTCCAGGACAGGGGTCGTGGGCTATGGCTACACCTTC
V gene: TRBV30; clone size: once; J gene: TRBJ1-5; D gene: TRBD1; CDR3 protein: CAWSAGQGAQPQHF; CDR3 DNA: TGTGCCTGGAGTGCCGGACAGGGGGCCCAGCCCCAGCATTTT
V gene: TRBV6-5; clone size: -; J gene: TRBJ1-2; D gene: TRBD1; CDR3 protein: CASTGDRGYGYTF; CDR3 DNA: TGTGCCAGCACCGGGGACAGGGGGTATGGCTACACCTTC
V gene: TRBV7-9; clone size: once; J gene: TRBJ2-1; D gene: -; CDR3 protein: CASSLGTPGGPYNEQFF; CDR3 DNA: TGTGCCAGCAGCCTGGGGACTCCCGGTGGTCCCTACAATGAGCAGTTCTTC
V gene: TRBV11-2; clone size: -; J gene: TRBJ2-7; D gene: -; CDR3 protein: CASSVTRVYEQYF; CDR3 DNA: TGTGCCAGCTCGGTTACCAGGGTGTACGAGCAGTACTTC
V gene: TRBV18; clone size: -; J gene: TRBJ1-2; D gene: -; CDR3 protein: CASSPAAEGYTF; CDR3 DNA: TGTGCCAGCTCACCCGCCGCCGAGGGCTACACCTTC
V gene: TRBV15; clone size: -; J gene: TRBJ2-7; D gene: -; CDR3 protein: CATSRKTDKYGEQYF; CDR3 DNA: TGTGCCACCAGCAGAAAAACGGACAAGTATGGCGAGCAGTACTTC
V gene: TRBV3-1/TRBV3-2; clone size: -; J gene: TRBJ1-1; D gene: -; CDR3 protein: CASSQVRGETEAFF; CDR3 DNA: TGTGCCAGCAGCCAAGTTCGGGGAGAAACTGAAGCTTTCTTT
V gene: TRBV11-3; clone size: -; J gene: TRBJ2-7; D gene: TRBD1; CDR3 protein: CASRLKYNRGAEQYF; CDR3 DNA: TGTGCCAGCCGACTCAAGTATAACAGGGGGGCCGAGCAGTACTTC
V gene: TRBV13; clone size: once; J gene: TRBJ1-2; D gene: -; CDR3 protein: CASSPSARGYTF; CDR3 DNA: TGTGCCAGCAGCCCTTCCGCCAGGGGCTACACCTTC
V gene: TRBV5-6; clone size: -; J gene: TRBJ2-5; D gene: -; CDR3 protein: CASSLRLAQETQYF; CDR3 DNA: TGTGCCAGCAGCTTGAGGCTAGCTCAGGAGACCCAGTACTTC
V gene: TRBV19; clone size: -; J gene: TRBJ2-7; D gene: TRBD2; CDR3 protein: CASSPSGGHSYEQYF; CDR3 DNA: TGTGCCAGTAGCCCTAGCGGGGGGCACTCCTACGAGCAGTACTTC
V gene: TRBV12-5; clone size: -; J gene: TRBJ2-1; D gene: -; CDR3 protein: CASGLGGMGNEQFF; CDR3 DNA: TGTGCTAGTGGTTTGGGAGGCATGGGCAATGAGCAGTTCTTC
V gene: TRBV10-3; clone size: -; J gene: TRBJ2-3; D gene: -; CDR3 protein: CAISEGATQYF; CDR3 DNA: TGTGCCATCAGTGAAGGGGCTACGCAGTATTTT
V gene: TRBV15; clone size: -; J gene: TRBJ2-2; D gene: -; CDR3 protein: CATIQGGINTGELFF; CDR3 DNA: TGTGCCACCATCCAGGGTGGGATAAACACCGGGGAGCTGTTTTTT
V gene: TRBV5-4; clone size: -; J gene: TRBJ2-2; D gene: TRBD1; CDR3 protein: CASSKSMPGQGIGTGELFF; CDR3 DNA: TGTGCCAGCAGTAAATCGATGCCGGGACAGGGGATAGGAACCGGGGAGCTGTTTTTT
V gene: TRBV11-2; clone size: few; J gene: TRBJ1-1; D gene: -; CDR3 protein: CASSLVGGNTEAFF; CDR3 DNA: TGTGCCAGCAGCTTAGTCGGGGGGAACACTGAAGCTTTCTTT
V gene: TRBV27; clone size: -; J gene: TRBJ1-2; D gene: -; CDR3 protein: CASSLKISGGYTF; CDR3 DNA: TGTGCCAGCAGTTTAAAAATTTCGGGTGGCTACACCTTC
V gene: TRBV7-2; clone size: -; J gene: TRBJ2-3; D gene: -; CDR3 protein: CASSLASGGSTDTQYF; CDR3 DNA: TGTGCCAGCAGCTTGGCTTCGGGGGGCTCCACAGATACGCAGTATTTT
V gene: TRBV30; clone size: -; J gene: TRBJ2-1; D gene: TRBD2; CDR3 protein: CAWSLGLVNEQFF; CDR3 DNA: TGTGCCTGGAGTTTGGGACTAGTCAATGAGCAGTTCTTC
V gene: TRBV11-2; clone size: -; J gene: TRBJ1-1; D gene: -; CDR3 protein: CASSVFSTEAFF; CDR3 DNA: TGTGCCAGCAGCGTGTTCAGCACTGAAGCTTTCTTT
V gene: TRBV5-1; clone size: once; J gene: TRBJ2-3; D gene: TRBD2; CDR3 protein: CASSPVLAGGADTQYF; CDR3 DNA: TGCGCCAGCAGCCCCGTACTAGCGGGGGGGGCAGATACGCAGTATTTT
V gene: TRBV2; clone size: -; J gene: TRBJ1-3; D gene: -; CDR3 protein: CASSESRAGNTIYF; CDR3 DNA: TGTGCCAGCAGTGAAAGCAGGGCTGGAAACACCATATATTTT
V gene: TRBV4-1; clone size: -; J gene: TRBJ2-2; D gene: -; CDR3 protein: CASSQVLNTGELFF; CDR3 DNA: TGCGCCAGCAGCCAAGTCTTGAACACCGGGGAGCTGTTTTTT
V gene: TRBV6-7; clone size: -; J gene: TRBJ1-1; D gene: TRBD1; CDR3 protein: CASIGDRGAFF; CDR3 DNA: TGTGCCAGCATCGGAGACAGGGGGGCTTTCTTT
V gene: TRBV11-2; clone size: -; J gene: TRBJ2-5; D gene: -; CDR3 protein: CASSLDRGETQYF; CDR3 DNA: TGTGCCAGCAGCTTAGACAGGGGAGAGACCCAGTACTTC
V gene: TRBV4-1; clone size: -; J gene: TRBJ1-1; D gene: -; CDR3 protein: CASSQELANTEAFF; CDR3 DNA: TGCGCCAGCAGCCAAGAGTTAGCGAACACTGAAGCTTTCTTT
V gene: TRBV7-9; clone size: -; J gene: TRBJ2-3; D gene: TRBD2; CDR3 protein: CASRFATGGQGDTQYF; CDR3 DNA: TGTGCCAGCAGGTTCGCTACGGGGGGGCAGGGAGATACGCAGTATTTT
V gene: TRBV6-5; clone size: -; J gene: TRBJ1-1; D gene: -; CDR3 protein: CASSLQGWTEAFF; CDR3 DNA: TGTGCCAGCAGTCTACAGGGTTGGACTGAAGCTTTCTTT
V gene: TRBV2; clone size: -; J gene: TRBJ1-1; D gene: -; CDR3 protein: CASSPTSGSNTEAFF; CDR3 DNA: TGTGCCAGCAGTCCTACTTCAGGGTCGAACACTGAAGCTTTCTTT